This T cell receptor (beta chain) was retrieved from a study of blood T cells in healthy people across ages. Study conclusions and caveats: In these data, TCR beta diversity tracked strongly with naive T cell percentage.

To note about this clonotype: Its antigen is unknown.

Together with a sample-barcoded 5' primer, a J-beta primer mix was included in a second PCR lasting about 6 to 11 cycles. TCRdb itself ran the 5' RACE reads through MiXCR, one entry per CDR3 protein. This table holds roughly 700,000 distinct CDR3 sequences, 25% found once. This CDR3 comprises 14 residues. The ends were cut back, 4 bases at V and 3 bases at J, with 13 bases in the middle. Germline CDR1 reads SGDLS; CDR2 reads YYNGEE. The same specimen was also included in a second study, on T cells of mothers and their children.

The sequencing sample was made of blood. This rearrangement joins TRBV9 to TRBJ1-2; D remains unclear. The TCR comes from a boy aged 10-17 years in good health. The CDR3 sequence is CASSPPGEYYGYTF. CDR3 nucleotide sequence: TGTGCCAGCAGCCCCCCCGGAGAGTACTATGGCTACACCTTC.